This T cell receptor beta chain was recorded in a study of T cell changes during pregnancy in multiple sclerosis. The protocol was immunoSEQ multiplex PCR, while the TCRdb copy is restricted to in-frame clones and leaves out a portion. There are about 50,000 clones in the sample; 80% to 95% occur only once, and 0.39% lies in the top ten. CDR3 length: 12 amino acids. Between the trimmed V and J ends, which lost 2 bases and 7 bases, there was a span of 12 bases. Germline CDR1 and CDR2: GTSNPN and SVGIG (reference sequence). The chain joins TRBV30 to TRBJ2-7, with D perhaps matching TRBD2 (5 bases). This specimen consisted of CD4+ T cells from peripheral blood mononuclear cells, obtained after pregnancy. This receptor was taken from a female donor with multiple sclerosis, enrolled in a pregnancy study. The CDR3 here is CAWSSGLGEQYF. The DNA of the CDR3 is TGTGCCTGGAGTTCCGGACTGGGGGAGCAGTACTTC.